Listed here are 30 T cell receptor beta chains from one sample, sequenced in a study of T cells in Graves' hyperthyroidism and ophthalmopathy (dated by TCRdb to about 2019). To prepare the library, multiplex PCR was applied. The sequencer listed for this sample is Illumina HiSeq 2000. The TCR beta CDR3 regions were amplified from the RNA transcripts. The first round of RT-PCR for the TCR CDR3 was performed with the HTBI primer set and the Qiagen OneStep RT-PCR kit. Using fastp at Q25 and MiXCR, TCRdb reprocessed the public reads and kept productive beta chains. One record per CDR3 amino acid sequence lists the most common genes and DNA. Recorded for this sample are under 400,000 distinct CDR3 sequences; 16% of them occurred a single time. The ten largest clones capture 33% of the sample. The sample consisted of blood. The source is a man aged 25-45 years with Graves' hyperthyroidism.

This sequence joins TRBV24-1 and TRBJ2-2; 10 positions match TRBD2. CDR1 KGHDR and CDR2 SFDVKD come from the germline V gene. Trimming cost V 6 bases and J 4 bases; bases outside gene matches: 10. The CDR3 is 17 amino acids. The CDR3 sequence: CATSHTLASGSTGELFF. The DNA of the CDR3 is TGTGCCACCAGTCACACCCTCGCTAGCGGGAGCACCGGGGAGCTGTTTTTT.

The chain recombines TRBV13 with TRBJ2-1; no clear D gene. Germline CDR1 reads PRHDT; CDR2 reads FYEKMQ (reference sequence). The CDR3 spans 17 residues. The V end was cut by 0 bases, the J end by 2 bases, with 14 bases between. The CDR3 bases are TGTGCCAGCAGCTTAGGCTCGGGTATGCTGGCCTACAATGAGCAGTTCTTC. This encodes CASSLGSGMLAYNEQFF.

This clonotype was picked up a small number of times. The rearrangement links TRBV6-1 to TRBJ1-4; D is unclear. The CDR3 sequence is 11 residues long. Looked up from germline, CDR1 is MNHNS and CDR2 is SASEGT. V was trimmed by 6 bases and J by 8 bases, leaving 7 bases between them. CDR3 amino acids: CASRTREKLFF. In DNA, the CDR3 is TGTGCCAGCAGAACGAGAGAAAAACTGTTTTTT.

This clonotype has just a few counts. V and J are TRBV7-8 and TRBJ1-1; a possible D gene is TRBD1 (5 bases). Per germline, CDR1 SGHVS and CDR2 FQNEAQ. The ends were cut back, 5 bases at V and 11 bases at J, with 18 bases in the middle. There are 13 residues in the CDR3. In DNA form, the CDR3 reads TGTGCCAGCAGCCGAACCGGGACGCTCAGGGCTTTCTTT. Translated: CASSRTGTLRAFF.

This clonotype was seen at least ten times. The gene calls are TRBV28 and TRBJ1-4, with unresolved D. The ends were cut back, 6 bases at V and 8 bases at J, with 13 bases in the middle. Germline loops: CDR1 MDHEN, CDR2 SYDVKM. The CDR3 is 13 residues long. This chain's CDR3 is CASSLFSGEKLFF. The CDR3, as DNA: TGTGCCAGCAGCCTTTTCTCCGGGGAAAAACTGTTTTTT.

This clonotype came up many times. The rearrangement uses TRBV11-2 and TRBJ2-3, with TRBD2 matching over 7 bases. Germline loops: CDR1 SGHAT, CDR2 FQNNGV. CDR3 length equals 13 residues. J gave up 5 bases and V 10 bases, and 9 bases lay outside the gene matches. Here the CDR3 reads CATRGGSEDTQYF. The CDR3 DNA reads TGTGCCACCCGTGGCGGGAGTGAAGATACGCAGTATTTT.

The chain recombines TRBV20-1 with TRBJ2-5, with unresolved D. V dropped 6 bases and J dropped 6 bases, with 8 bases sitting between them. Germline CDR1 is DFQATT and CDR2 is SNEGSKA (reference sequence). The CDR3 extends over 10 amino acids. CDR3 sequence (DNA): TGCAGTGCAAGATCCCAGACCCAGTACTTC. Its protein product is CSARSQTQYF.

Remarks on this clonotype: With a much larger clone just one base away, this may be a read error. The gene calls are TRBV11-1 and TRBJ2-7; a weak D match, TRBD2 (5 bases). The CDR3 sequence is 15 residues long. The germline V gene encodes CDR1 SGHAT and CDR2 FQDESV (reference sequence). The CDR3 region is CASSWLAGNSYQQYF. In DNA form, the CDR3 reads TGTGCCAGCAGCTGGCTAGCCGGGAACTCCTACCAGCAGTACTTC.

This chain links TRBV5-4 with TRBJ1-2; TRBD1 might be the D (5 bases). Per germline, CDR1 SGHNT and CDR2 YYREEE (reference sequence). CDR3 length equals 14 residues. V dropped 5 bases and J dropped 4 bases, with 15 bases sitting between them. CDR3 nucleotides: TGTGCCAGCAGTGTCACAGGCCATCTCTATGGCTACACCTTC. Protein product: CASSVTGHLYGYTF.

This clonotype was seen many times. This chain joins TRBV7-2 and TRBJ2-5; 9 bases match TRBD2. V trimming: 5 bases; J trimming: 6 bases; junction bases outside the gene matches: 13. This CDR3 has 16 amino acids. From germline, CDR1 is SGHTA and CDR2 FQGNSA. The CDR3 loop is CASSPQAGGTEKTQYF. The CDR3 nucleotides read TGTGCCAGCAGCCCTCAAGCGGGAGGCACAGAGAAGACCCAGTACTTC.

This clonotype has a handful of counts. V and J are TRBV5-1 and TRBJ1-5; no reliable D call. Germline CDR1 reads SGHRS; CDR2 reads YFSETQ. The length of the CDR3 is 14 residues. V was trimmed by 2 bases and J by 5 bases, leaving 11 bases between them. In DNA form, the CDR3 reads TGCGCCAGCAGCTTACAAGCTGGGGATCAGCCCCAGCATTTT. It yields the protein CASSLQAGDQPQHF.

This clonotype was recorded many times. V is TRBV28 and J is TRBJ2-3; D is tentatively TRBD1 or TRBD2 (5 bases each). Germline CDR1 and CDR2: MDHEN and SYDVKM. This CDR3 region has 14 residues. V was shortened by 2 bases and J by 8 bases, with 14 bases between the two germline ends. This CDR3 is CASSLTGRARTQYF. The CDR3, as DNA: TGTGCCAGCAGTTTAACGGGGCGGGCACGTACGCAGTATTTT.

Points on this clonotype: Germline and junction disagree at one end, which may indicate a read error. The chain links TRBV11-1 to TRBJ2-1; tentatively, D is TRBD1 or TRBD2 (5 bases each). Germline CDR1 reads SGHAT; CDR2 reads FQDESV (reference sequence). The CDR3 is made up of 13 amino acids. The CDR3 spells CASMGVKNNEQFF. In DNA form, the CDR3 reads TGCGCCAGCATGGGGGTAAAGAACAATGAGCAGTTCTTC.

This sequence joins TRBV12-3 or TRBV12-4 and TRBJ2-3; 9 bases match TRBD1. The CDR3 is 16 amino acids. J was trimmed by 1 base and V by 3 bases; bases with no gene match: 5. The CDR3 DNA sequence: TGTGCCAGCAGTTTGGGACAGGGAGTAGGCACAGATACGCAGTATTTT. Protein product: CASSLGQGVGTDTQYF.

Ten or more counts support this clonotype. The V gene is TRBV2, the J gene TRBJ2-5; D is possibly TRBD1 or TRBD2 (5 bases each). Germline V CDR1 and CDR2: SNHLY, FYNNEI. The CDR3 has 12 residues. Between the trimmed V and J ends, which lost 11 bases and 5 bases, there was a span of 15 bases. CDR3 DNA sequence: TGTGCCGGGGGAATAGCAATGGAGACCCAGTACTTC. This sequence encodes CAGGIAMETQYF.

The table lists this clonotype with many counts. The chain employs TRBV6-1 and TRBJ1-2, with a tentative D call TRBD1 (5 bases). With 0 bases removed from V and 5 bases from J, the gap between germline ends came to 19 bases. Germline-derived CDR1 and CDR2 are MNHNS and SASEGT. There are 17 residues in the CDR3. CDR3 DNA sequence: TGTGCCAGCAGTGAAGCCCCCCAAGAGGGGCTCGCGTATGGCTACACCTTC. The encoded protein is CASSEAPQEGLAYGYTF.

This clonotype was counted between two and nine times. The genes are TRBV5-1 and TRBJ2-5; 11 bases map to TRBD2. This CDR3 region has 20 residues. Germline CDR1 and CDR2: SGHRS and YFSETQ. Germline trimming cut 0 bases from V and 5 bases from J; bases unmatched to any gene: 18. CDR3 loop: CASSLVLYPIATSGEETQYF. In DNA, the CDR3 is TGCGCCAGCAGCTTGGTCCTTTATCCTATCGCGACTAGCGGGGAGGAGACCCAGTACTTC.

The chain carries TRBV19 and TRBJ2-4; tentative D call: TRBD1 (6 bases). CDR3 length equals 15 residues. Per the germline V gene, CDR1 is LNHDA and CDR2 is SQIVND (reference sequence). The ends were cut back, 5 bases at V and 2 bases at J, with 13 bases in the middle. The CDR3 DNA reads as TGTGCCAGTAGTCTGAACAGGGTCCCCAAAAACATTCAGTACTTC. Amino acids: CASSLNRVPKNIQYF.

This clonotype was seen a handful of times. The chain links TRBV29-1 to TRBJ2-7; no clear D. The V gene lost 4 bases and the J gene lost 2 bases, with 15 bases spanning the gap. The CDR3 consists of 14 residues. Per germline, CDR1 SQVTM and CDR2 ANQGSEA. CDR3 amino acids: CSVGFPGGTYEQYF. Written as DNA, the CDR3 is TGCAGCGTTGGTTTCCCGGGCGGAACCTACGAGCAGTACTTC.

This chain uses TRBV19 with TRBJ2-1; 8 positions agree with TRBD2. CDR1 and CDR2 (germline): LNHDA, SQIVND (reference sequence). The V segment lost 5 bases and the J segment 0 bases; nucleotides outside the gene matches: 9. This CDR3 contains 17 residues. The CDR3 region is CASSLPAGDHSYNEQFF. The CDR3 DNA is TGTGCCAGTAGTCTACCAGCGGGAGATCACTCCTACAATGAGCAGTTCTTC.

This clonotype was picked up a small number of times. The rearrangement joins TRBV6-1 to TRBJ2-7; 11 bases agree with TRBD2. The ends lost 6 bases at V and 4 bases at J; junction bases unmatched: 14. The CDR3 sequence is 17 residues long. Germline V CDR1 and CDR2: MNHNS, SASEGT. The CDR3 DNA reads as TGTGCCAGCAGCCGCGGACTAGCGGGCGTCGCCGTGTACGAGCAGTACTTC. Residues: CASSRGLAGVAVYEQYF.

In its sample, this clonotype was seen many times. The CDR3 bases are TGTGCCAGCAGCTTAACAGCGGGAAGGGGAAACATTCAGTACTTC. Its translation: CASSLTAGRGNIQYF. J is TRBJ2-4 and V is TRBV11-2, with 7 bases identical to TRBD2. Germline-derived CDR1 and CDR2 are SGHAT and FQNNGV. V trimming: 2 bases; J trimming: 6 bases; junction bases outside the gene matches: 7. The CDR3 extends over 15 amino acids.

This clonotype was counted a few times. A much larger clone differs by one base, so this may be a read error. The V call is TRBV12-3 or TRBV12-4, the J call TRBJ2-5, with TRBD2 as a possible D gene (6 bases). This CDR3 has 13 amino acids. The CDR3 bases are TGTGCCAGCAGCCTGGACTACCAAGGGACCCAGTACTTC. It specifies CASSLDYQGTQYF.

This clonotype was detected many times. The chain uses TRBV20-1 and TRBJ2-7; weak D call: TRBD1 (5 bases). The CDR3 covers 11 residues. V gave up 6 bases and J gave up 0 bases, with 6 bases separating them. Germline V gene lookup returns CDR1 DFQATT and CDR2 SNEGSKA (reference sequence). This CDR3 reads CSAGHSYEQYF. Written as DNA, the CDR3 is TGCAGTGCCGGACACTCCTACGAGCAGTACTTC.

This clonotype has only a few counts. V usage is TRBV7-9 and J usage is TRBJ1-4; D is uncertain. The CDR3 totals 13 residues. The ends were cut back, 5 bases at V and 7 bases at J, with 11 bases in the middle. Per germline, CDR1 SEHNR and CDR2 FQNEAQ (reference sequence). The chain's CDR3 is CASSRGYGEKLFF. CDR3 in DNA: TGTGCCAGCAGCCGAGGTTACGGTGAAAAACTGTTTTTT.

The sample holds many counts of this clonotype. The rearrangement uses TRBV4-2 and TRBJ1-2; the D gene is possibly TRBD1 (6 bases). This CDR3 region has 14 residues. Germline-derived CDR1 and CDR2 are LGHNA and YNFKEQ. The V gene lost 3 bases and the J gene lost 8 bases, with 16 bases spanning the gap. The DNA of the CDR3 is TGTGCCAGCAGCCAGATAACGGGGGCCGAGGGCTACACCTTC. This sequence encodes CASSQITGAEGYTF.

This clonotype appeared many times. The chain has TRBV5-1 and TRBJ2-2; 8 bases fit TRBD2. The V gene end was trimmed by 2 bases and the J gene end by 1 base; junction bases not matched to a gene: 4. Germline V CDR1 and CDR2: SGHRS, YFSETQ. This CDR3 is built from 16 residues. The CDR3 region has the DNA TGCGCCAGCAGCTTATCCAGCGGGAGGAACACCGGGGAGCTGTTTTTT. It is translated as CASSLSSGRNTGELFF.

This rearrangement joins TRBV20-1 to TRBJ1-1, with 8 bases matching TRBD1. The germline V gene encodes CDR1 DFQATT and CDR2 SNEGSKA (reference sequence). This CDR3 has 13 residues. Germline trimming cut 4 bases from V and 9 bases from J; bases unmatched to any gene: 10. Here the CDR3 DNA reads TGCAGTGCTATTTCCGGACAGGGAGGAAAAGCTTTCTTT. Translating gives CSAISGQGGKAFF.

This clonotype has only a few counts. The chain joins TRBV2 to TRBJ2-2; D is unresolved. Trimming removed 5 bases at V and 7 bases at J, with 5 bases between. The CDR3 contains 11 residues. CDR1 is SNHLY, CDR2 FYNNEI, per germline. The CDR3 region is CASSYFGELFF. CDR3 sequence (DNA): TGTGCCAGCAGTTACTTCGGGGAGCTGTTTTTT. The full variable domain, completed using reference TRBV2 and TRBJ2-2, is EPEVTQTPSHQVTQMGQEVILRCVPISNHLYFYWYRQILGQKVEFLVSFYNNEISEKSEIFDDQFSVERPDGSNFTLKIRSTKLEDSAMYFCASSYFGELFFGEGSRLTVL.

The chain carries TRBV5-1 and TRBJ2-5; D gene ambiguous. The CDR3 is 14 amino acids. V was cut by 3 bases and J by 5 bases, with 14 bases left in between. CDR1 SGHRS and CDR2 YFSETQ come from the germline V gene. CDR3 loop: CASSSETGVETQYF. The CDR3 DNA is TGCGCCAGCAGCTCAGAGACTGGGGTTGAGACCCAGTACTTC.